Each of the 19 T cell receptor beta chains below was sequenced from the same sample in a study of shared clonotypes between healthy human individuals. This table comes from immunoSEQ multiplex PCR, and its TCRdb copy is limited to in-frame clones, with some not included. The sample holds about 1.4 million clones, approximately 96% seen once. Sequencing was carried out using naive CD4+ T cells sorted from blood. Indicated subset: CD45RA+ positively selected. The receptors shown here come from a man under 40 in good health.

Here the CDR3 DNA reads TGTGCCAGCAGCGCCAGACAGGGTGACTCTGGGGCCAACGTCCTGACTTTC. Translated, it gives CASSARQGDSGANVLTF. The gene calls are TRBV7-2 and TRBJ2-6; 7 bases line up with TRBD1. V shed 5 bases and J 0 bases; nucleotides not matched to a gene: 7. The length of the CDR3 is 17 residues. Germline CDR1 SGHTA, CDR2 FQGNSA. Supplemented by reference TRBV7-2 and TRBJ2-6, the full variable domain reads GAGVSQSPSNKVTEKGKDVELRCDPISGHTALYWYRQSLGQGLEFLIYFQGNSAPDKSGLPSDRFSAERTGGSVSTLTIQRTQQEDSAVYLCASSARQGDSGANVLTFGAGSRLTVL.

The chain couples TRBV9 to TRBJ2-3; 10 nucleotides line up with TRBD2. V shed 4 bases and J 3 bases; nucleotides not matched to a gene: 5. Germline CDR1 SGDLS, CDR2 YYNGEE. The CDR3 length is 15 residues. CDR3 coding DNA: TGTGCCAGCAGCCAAAGCGGGAGGGGGACAGATACGCAGTATTTT. Its translation: CASSQSGRGTDTQYF. The variable domain in full, with the rest retrieved from reference TRBV9 and TRBJ2-3, is DSGVTQTPKHLITATGQRVTLRCSPRSGDLSVYWYQQSLDQGLQFLIQYYNGEERAKGNILERFSAQQFPDLHSELNLSSLELGDSALYFCASSQSGRGTDTQYFGPGTRLTVL.

This clone was seen only once. The chain carries TRBV7-8 and TRBJ1-2; the D gene is possibly TRBD1 (6 bases). V lost 5 bases and J lost 4, with 20 bases in between. Germline V CDR1 and CDR2: SGHVS, FQNEAQ. The CDR3 runs 16 residues. The CDR3 DNA sequence: TGTGCCAGCAGCCCCCAAGAAACAGGGAGTGGCTATGGCTACACCTTC. It is translated as CASSPQETGSGYGYTF.

With respect to this clone: Distinct nucleotide sequences in the sample also encode this CDR3. V gene TRBV6-5 combines with J gene TRBJ2-7, with TRBD2 matching 13 bases. Germline loops: CDR1 MNHEY, CDR2 SVGAGI. This CDR3 contains 15 residues. Trimming at V came to 4 bases and at J to 3 bases, leaving 3 bases not matched to a gene. The CDR3 is CASSSRLAGGYEQYF. The CDR3 DNA follows: TGTGCCAGCAGTTCGAGACTAGCGGGAGGCTACGAGCAGTACTTC.

To note about this clone: This sample includes further DNA sequences coding for the same CDR3. The J gene is TRBJ2-1, the V gene TRBV11-2; no clear D. The length of the CDR3 is 12 residues. The V gene's germline CDR1 is SGHAT and CDR2 FQNNGV. The V end lost 1 base, the J end lost 4 bases, and 2 bases lay between the germline ends. The CDR3 here is CASSLGYNEQFF. CDR3 nucleotides: TGTGCCAGCAGCTTAGGGTACAATGAGCAGTTCTTC.

The gene calls are TRBV7-8 and TRBJ2-1; D remains ambiguous. Trimming removed 3 bases at V and 1 base at J, with 16 bases between. The germline V gene has CDR1 SGHVS and CDR2 FQNEAQ. The CDR3 sequence is 17 residues long. This CDR3 reads CASSFPPVVISYNEQFF. CDR3 in DNA: TGTGCCAGCAGCTTTCCCCCTGTAGTGATATCCTACAATGAGCAGTTCTTC.

The rearrangement links TRBV15 to TRBJ1-1; D gene uncertain. The CDR3 is made up of 15 amino acids. V shed 2 bases and J shed 5 bases, with 15 bases lying between them. The germline V gene has CDR1 LNHNV and CDR2 YYDKDF (reference sequence). The CDR3 DNA is TGTGCCACCAGCAGACCGTGGACCCTCGGTACTGAAGCTTTCTTT. It is translated as CATSRPWTLGTEAFF.

The chain employs TRBV25-1 and TRBJ1-4; D unresolved. The CDR3 sequence is 12 residues long. Looked up from germline, CDR1 is MGHDK and CDR2 is SYGVNS. The V gene lost 0 bases and the J gene lost 6 bases, with 2 bases spanning the gap. Written as DNA, the CDR3 is TGTGCCAGCAGTGAATATTATGAAAAACTGTTTTTT. Its protein product is CASSEYYEKLFF.

As DNA, the CDR3 is TGTGCCAGTAGTATTTTCCCAGCGGACAGCTCCTACAATGAGCAGTTCTTC. Its protein is CASSIFPADSSYNEQFF. The chain employs TRBV19 and TRBJ2-1; D might be TRBD1 (6 bases). Germline V gene lookup returns CDR1 LNHDA and CDR2 SQIVND (reference sequence). The CDR3 is 17 amino acids. Trimming removed 3 bases from V and 0 bases from J, with 15 bases in between. The full variable domain, with the rest looked up from reference TRBV19 and TRBJ2-1, is DGGITQSPKYLFRKEGQNVTLSCEQNLNHDAMYWYRQDPGQGLRLIYYSQIVNDFQKGDIAEGYSVSREKKESFPLTVTSAQKNPTAFYLCASSIFPADSSYNEQFFGPGTRLTVL.

The chain couples TRBV28 to TRBJ2-3; TRBD1 aligns across 7 bases. The CDR3 runs to 14 residues. V was pared by 6 bases and J by 9 bases, with 12 bases of the junction left unmatched. The germline gives CDR1 MDHEN, CDR2 SYDVKM. The chain's CDR3 is CASSLGTEVGTQYF. CDR3 nucleotide sequence: TGTGCCAGCAGCCTGGGGACAGAAGTAGGGACGCAGTATTTT.

This chain joins TRBV6-1 and TRBJ1-1; unclear D gene. The V end was cut by 6 bases, the J end by 11 bases, with 19 bases between. The CDR3 covers 13 residues. CDR1 MNHNS and CDR2 SASEGT come from the germline V gene. The CDR3 loop reads CASSHEGRAVAFF. The CDR3 nucleotides read TGTGCCAGCAGCCACGAGGGTCGAGCCGTTGCTTTCTTT.

V gene TRBV5-1 combines with J gene TRBJ2-1; D is tentatively TRBD1 or TRBD2 (5 bases each). CDR1 and CDR2 (germline): SGHRS, YFSETQ. The CDR3 is 14 amino acids. V lost 4 bases and J lost 7, with 15 bases in between. The CDR3 DNA sequence: TGCGCCAGCAGCCTGCCCGGGACGACAAATGAGCAGTTCTTC. Translation: CASSLPGTTNEQFF.

The rearrangement links TRBV14 to TRBJ2-1; 7 bases are a match to TRBD2. V lost 0 bases and J lost 6; bases outside the gene matches: 8. From germline, CDR1 is SGHDN and CDR2 FVKESK. The CDR3 consists of 16 residues. The DNA for the CDR3 is TGTGCCAGCAGCCAAGATCTGCGGGAGAGGTCCAATGAGCAGTTCTTC. It translates to CASSQDLRERSNEQFF. Based on the CDR3 plus reference TRBV14 and TRBJ2-1, the full variable domain is EAGVTQFPSHSVIEKGQTVTLRCDPISGHDNLYWYRRVMGKEIKFLLHFVKESKQDESGMPNNRFLAERTGGTYSTLKVQPAELEDSGVYFCASSQDLRERSNEQFFGPGTRLTVL.

The V gene is TRBV2, the J gene TRBJ2-2, with D possibly matching TRBD1 (6 bases). V was shortened by 3 bases and J by 1 base, with 9 bases between the two germline ends. The CDR3 runs 15 residues. CDR1 and CDR2 (germline): SNHLY, FYNNEI. The CDR3 spells CASSDTRGNTGELFF. The CDR3 DNA reads as TGTGCCAGCAGTGATACCAGGGGGAACACCGGGGAGCTGTTTTTT.

This clone was counted a single time. This chain connects TRBV6-1 to TRBJ1-5; 9 nucleotides align to TRBD1. The CDR3 consists of 15 residues. Trimming at V came to 6 bases and at J to 5 bases, leaving 8 bases not matched to a gene. The germline V gene encodes CDR1 MNHNS and CDR2 SASEGT. The CDR3 coding sequence is TGTGCCAGCAGGGGTAGGACAGGGGACTATCAGCCCCAGCATTTT. Translated, it gives CASRGRTGDYQPQHF.

The V gene is TRBV11-2, the J gene TRBJ2-2; tentatively, D is TRBD2 (5 bases). CDR3 length: 15 amino acids. V lost 5 bases and J lost 4, with 14 bases in between. Germline values: CDR1 SGHAT, CDR2 FQNNGV. The CDR3 DNA follows: TGTGCCAGCAGCCCCCGCCCCGCGGGCACCGGGGAGCTGTTTTTT. The encoded protein is CASSPRPAGTGELFF.

As regards this clone: Other DNA sequences in this sample translate to the same CDR3. The CDR3, as DNA: TGTGCCAGCAGCTCCGGGACAGGGGGGCGATGGGGCTACACCTTC. Amino acids: CASSSGTGGRWGYTF. The V and J genes are TRBV7-9 and TRBJ1-2, with 11 bases lining up with TRBD1. The CDR3 length is 15 residues. Germline CDR1 reads SEHNR; CDR2 reads FQNEAQ (reference sequence). Trimming at V came to 4 bases and at J to 8 bases, leaving 9 bases not matched to a gene.

The rearrangement uses TRBV5-8 and TRBJ1-2; D is unresolved. This CDR3 has 14 amino acids. Looked up from germline, CDR1 is SGHTS and CDR2 is YDEGEE. V lost 0 bases, J lost 7 bases, and 13 bases lay in between. CDR3 region: CASSLAISRGGYTF. The CDR3 DNA reads as TGTGCCAGCAGCTTGGCCATAAGTCGAGGTGGCTACACCTTC.

This rearrangement joins TRBV11-2 to TRBJ1-4, with D perhaps matching TRBD1 (5 bases). The CDR3 has 16 amino acids. V was shortened by 2 bases and J by 3 bases, with 13 bases between the two germline ends. The germline CDR1 and CDR2 sequences are SGHAT and FQNNGV. The CDR3 DNA follows: TGTGCCAGCAGCTTAAAGAGGGGTACAGCTAATGAAAAACTGTTTTTT. It is translated as CASSLKRGTANEKLFF.